This T cell receptor beta chain was profiled in a study of blood T cell repertoires in COVID-19. At the level of the study: The samples span acute and convalescent COVID-19 from the United States, Italy and Spain. PBMCs, B-cell-depleted T cells, or T cells were the source of the cDNA or gDNA that made up the material.

As handled by the study authors: How many nucleated cells were present was estimated from reference gene primer amplification. Data came from immunoSEQ multiplex PCR; TCRdb stores just in-frame clones and leaves some out. D and trimming were read from the DNA, whereas the V and J calls and clone size are those reported in that table. This sample has about 59,000 clones, with 87% found just once. Between the trimmed V and J ends, which lost 4 bases and 8 bases, there was a span of 14 bases. The CDR3 consists of 13 residues. Germline V gives CDR1 MGHDK, CDR2 SYGVNS. The TCR originated in a man aged 55 to 69 with active or convalescent COVID-19. The rearrangement links TRBV25-1 to TRBJ1-2; no firm D call. Input material: peripheral blood. CDR3: CASSVEGFIGYTF. For the CDR3, the DNA is TGTGCCAGCAGTGTAGAGGGTTTTATCGGCTACACCTTC.